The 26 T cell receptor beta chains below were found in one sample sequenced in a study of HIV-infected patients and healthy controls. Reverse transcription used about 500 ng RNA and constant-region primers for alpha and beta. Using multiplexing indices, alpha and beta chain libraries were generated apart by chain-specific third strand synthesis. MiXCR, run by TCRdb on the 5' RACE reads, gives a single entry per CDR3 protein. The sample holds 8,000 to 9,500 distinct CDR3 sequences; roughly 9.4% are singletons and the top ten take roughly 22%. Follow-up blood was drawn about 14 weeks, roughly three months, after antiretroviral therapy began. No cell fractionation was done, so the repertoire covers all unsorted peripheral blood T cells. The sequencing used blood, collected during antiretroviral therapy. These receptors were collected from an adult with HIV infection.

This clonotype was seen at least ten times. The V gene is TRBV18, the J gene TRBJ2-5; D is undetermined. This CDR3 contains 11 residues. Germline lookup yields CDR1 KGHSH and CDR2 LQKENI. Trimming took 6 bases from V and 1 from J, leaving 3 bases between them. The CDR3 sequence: CASSVQETQYF. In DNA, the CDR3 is TGTGCCAGCTCGGTCCAAGAGACCCAGTACTTC.

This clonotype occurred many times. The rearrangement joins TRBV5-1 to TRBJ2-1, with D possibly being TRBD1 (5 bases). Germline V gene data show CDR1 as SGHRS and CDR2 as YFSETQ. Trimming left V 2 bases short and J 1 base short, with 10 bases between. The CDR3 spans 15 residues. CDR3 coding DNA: TGCGCCAGCAGCTTTTGGACATATTCCTACAATGAGCAGTTCTTC. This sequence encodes CASSFWTYSYNEQFF.

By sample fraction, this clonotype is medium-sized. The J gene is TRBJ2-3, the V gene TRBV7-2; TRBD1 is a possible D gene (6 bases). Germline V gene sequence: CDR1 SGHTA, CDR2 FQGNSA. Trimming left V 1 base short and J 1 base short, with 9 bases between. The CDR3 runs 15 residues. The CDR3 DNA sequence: TGTGCCAGCAGCTTAGGGCCAGGGGGCACAGATACGCAGTATTTT. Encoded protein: CASSLGPGGTDTQYF.

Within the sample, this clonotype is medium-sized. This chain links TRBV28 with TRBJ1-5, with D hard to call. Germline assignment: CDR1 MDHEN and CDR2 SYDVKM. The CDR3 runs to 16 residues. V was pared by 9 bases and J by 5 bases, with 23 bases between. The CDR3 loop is CASSSSAMGWDQPQHF. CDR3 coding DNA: TGTGCCAGTTCTTCATCGGCCATGGGGTGGGATCAGCCCCAGCATTTT.

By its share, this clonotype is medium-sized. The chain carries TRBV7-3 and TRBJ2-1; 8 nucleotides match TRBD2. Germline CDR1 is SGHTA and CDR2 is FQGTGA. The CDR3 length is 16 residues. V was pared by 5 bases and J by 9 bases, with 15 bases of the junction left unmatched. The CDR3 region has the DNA TGTGCCAGCAGCCCCCTCCCAGATAGCGGGACGGGTGAGCAGTTCTTC. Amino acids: CASSPLPDSGTGEQFF. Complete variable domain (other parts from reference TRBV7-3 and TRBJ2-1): GAGVSQTPSNKVTEKGKYVELRCDPISGHTALYWYRQSLGQGPEFLIYFQGTGAADDSGLPNDRFFAVRPEGSVSTLKIQRTERGDSAVYLCASSPLPDSGTGEQFFGPGTRLTVL.

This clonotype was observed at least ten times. CDR3 sequence: CASSSGQNTEAFF. CDR3 in DNA: TGTGCCAGCAGTTCGGGACAGAACACTGAAGCTTTCTTT. This chain connects TRBV28 to TRBJ1-1; possible D gene TRBD1, 6 bases. Trimming removed 4 bases at V and 1 base at J, with 7 bases between. Germline V gene sequence: CDR1 MDHEN, CDR2 SYDVKM. The CDR3 has 13 residues.

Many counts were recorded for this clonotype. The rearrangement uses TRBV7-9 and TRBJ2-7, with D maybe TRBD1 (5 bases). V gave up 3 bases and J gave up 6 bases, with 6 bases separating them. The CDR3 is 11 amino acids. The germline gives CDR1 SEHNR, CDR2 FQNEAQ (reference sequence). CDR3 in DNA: TGTGCCAGCAGCTTGACAGCCGAGCAGTACTTC. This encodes CASSLTAEQYF.

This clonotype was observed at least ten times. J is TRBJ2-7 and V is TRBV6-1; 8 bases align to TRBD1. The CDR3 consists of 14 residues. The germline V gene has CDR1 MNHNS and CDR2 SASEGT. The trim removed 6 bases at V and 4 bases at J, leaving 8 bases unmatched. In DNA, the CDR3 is TGTGCCAGCAGCCAGTCACGGGACAGGTACGAGCAGTACGTC. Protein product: CASSQSRDRYEQYV.

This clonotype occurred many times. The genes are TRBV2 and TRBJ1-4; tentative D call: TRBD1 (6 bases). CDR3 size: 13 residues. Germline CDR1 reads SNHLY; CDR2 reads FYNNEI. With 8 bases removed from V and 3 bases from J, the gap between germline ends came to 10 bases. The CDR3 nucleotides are TGTGCCAGCGCAGGGGCGCCTAATGAAAAACTGTTTTTT. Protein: CASAGAPNEKLFF.

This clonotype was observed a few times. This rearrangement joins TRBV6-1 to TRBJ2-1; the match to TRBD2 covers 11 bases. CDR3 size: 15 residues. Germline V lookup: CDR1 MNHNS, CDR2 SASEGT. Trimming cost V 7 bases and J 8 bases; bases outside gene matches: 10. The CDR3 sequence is CASTAGTSGSDEQFF. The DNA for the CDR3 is TGTGCCAGCACGGCAGGGACTAGCGGAAGCGATGAGCAGTTCTTC.

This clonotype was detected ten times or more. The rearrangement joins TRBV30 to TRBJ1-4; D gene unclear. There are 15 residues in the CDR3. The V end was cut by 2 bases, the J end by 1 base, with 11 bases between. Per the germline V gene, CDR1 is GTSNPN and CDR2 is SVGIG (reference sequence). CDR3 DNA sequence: TGTGCCTGGAGTCCGGGTTTAGGAACTAATGAAAAACTGTTTTTT. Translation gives CAWSPGLGTNEKLFF.

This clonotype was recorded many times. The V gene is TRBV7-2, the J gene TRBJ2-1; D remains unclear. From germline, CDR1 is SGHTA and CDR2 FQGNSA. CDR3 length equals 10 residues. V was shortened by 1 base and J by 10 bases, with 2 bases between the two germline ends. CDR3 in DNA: TGTGCCAGCAGCTTAGGGGAGCAGTTCTTC. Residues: CASSLGEQFF.

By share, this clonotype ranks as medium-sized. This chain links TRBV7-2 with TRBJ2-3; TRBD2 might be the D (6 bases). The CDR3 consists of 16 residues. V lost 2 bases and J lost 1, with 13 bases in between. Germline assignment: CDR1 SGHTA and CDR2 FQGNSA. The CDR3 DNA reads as TGTGCCAGCAGCTTACCTGGTTTAGCGGGCACAGATACGCAGTATTTT. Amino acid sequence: CASSLPGLAGTDTQYF. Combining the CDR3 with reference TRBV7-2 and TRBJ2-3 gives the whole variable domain GAGVSQSPSNKVTEKGKDVELRCDPISGHTALYWYRQSLGQGLEFLIYFQGNSAPDKSGLPSDRFSAERTGGSVSTLTIQRTQQEDSAVYLCASSLPGLAGTDTQYFGPGTRLTVL.

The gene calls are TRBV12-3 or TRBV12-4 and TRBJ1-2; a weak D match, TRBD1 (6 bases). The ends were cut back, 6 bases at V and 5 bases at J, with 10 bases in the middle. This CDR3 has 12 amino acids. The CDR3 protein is CASSTQGYGYTF. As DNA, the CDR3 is TGTGCCAGCAGCACACAGGGTTATGGCTACACCTTC.

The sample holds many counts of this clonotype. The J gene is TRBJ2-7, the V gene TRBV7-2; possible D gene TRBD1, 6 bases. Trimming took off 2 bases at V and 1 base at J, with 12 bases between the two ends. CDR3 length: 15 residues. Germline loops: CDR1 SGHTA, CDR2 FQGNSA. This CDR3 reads CASSLTPTGSYEQYF. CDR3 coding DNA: TGTGCCAGCAGCTTAACTCCGACAGGTTCCTACGAGCAGTACTTC. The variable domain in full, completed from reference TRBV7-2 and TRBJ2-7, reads GAGVSQSPSNKVTEKGKDVELRCDPISGHTALYWYRQSLGQGLEFLIYFQGNSAPDKSGLPSDRFSAERTGGSVSTLTIQRTQQEDSAVYLCASSLTPTGSYEQYFGPGTRLTVT.

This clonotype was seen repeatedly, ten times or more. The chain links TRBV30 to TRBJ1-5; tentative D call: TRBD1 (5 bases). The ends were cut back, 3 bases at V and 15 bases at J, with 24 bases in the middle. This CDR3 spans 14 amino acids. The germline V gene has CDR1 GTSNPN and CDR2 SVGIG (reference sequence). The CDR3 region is CAWSPDSSSRRRHF. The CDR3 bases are TGTGCCTGGAGCCCCGACAGTTCCTCCCGCCGTCGGCATTTT.

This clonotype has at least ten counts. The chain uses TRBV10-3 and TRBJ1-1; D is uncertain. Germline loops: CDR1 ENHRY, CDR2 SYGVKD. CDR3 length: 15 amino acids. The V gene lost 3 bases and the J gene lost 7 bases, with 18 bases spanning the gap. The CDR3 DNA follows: TGTGCCATCAGTGACCTCGCGAGGACCGGCTATGAAGCTTTCTTT. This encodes CAISDLARTGYEAFF.

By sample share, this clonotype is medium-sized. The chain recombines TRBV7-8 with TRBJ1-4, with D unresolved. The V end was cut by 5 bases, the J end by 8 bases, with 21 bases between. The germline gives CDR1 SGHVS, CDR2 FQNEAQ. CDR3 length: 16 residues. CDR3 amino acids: CASSAVLGEVIEKLFF. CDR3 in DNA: TGTGCCAGCAGCGCGGTTCTTGGGGAAGTTATCGAAAAACTGTTTTTT.

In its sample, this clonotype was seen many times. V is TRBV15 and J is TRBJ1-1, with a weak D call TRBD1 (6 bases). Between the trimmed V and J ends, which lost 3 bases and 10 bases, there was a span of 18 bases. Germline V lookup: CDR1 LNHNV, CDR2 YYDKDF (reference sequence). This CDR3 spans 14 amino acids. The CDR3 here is CATSRQQGAPGAFF. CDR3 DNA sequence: TGTGCCACCAGCAGGCAACAGGGCGCGCCGGGAGCTTTCTTT.

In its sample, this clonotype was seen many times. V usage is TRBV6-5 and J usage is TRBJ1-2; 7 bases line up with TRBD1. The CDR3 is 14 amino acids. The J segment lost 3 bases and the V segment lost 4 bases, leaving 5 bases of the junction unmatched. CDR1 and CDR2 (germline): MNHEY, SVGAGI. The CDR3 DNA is TGTGCCAGCAGTTTTCATGGACAGGACTATGGCTACACCTTC. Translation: CASSFHGQDYGYTF.

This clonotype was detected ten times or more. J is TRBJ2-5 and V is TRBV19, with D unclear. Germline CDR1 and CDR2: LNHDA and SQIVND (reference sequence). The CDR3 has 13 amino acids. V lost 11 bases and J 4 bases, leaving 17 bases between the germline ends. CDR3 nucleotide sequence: TGTGCCTCTAGACGAAGGTTGGGAGAGACCCAGTACTTC. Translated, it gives CASRRRLGETQYF.

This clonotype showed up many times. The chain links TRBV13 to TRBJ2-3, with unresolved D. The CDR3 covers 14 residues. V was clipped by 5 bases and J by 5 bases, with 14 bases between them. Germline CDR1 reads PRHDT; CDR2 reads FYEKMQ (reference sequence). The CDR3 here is CASSPEVGGDTQYF. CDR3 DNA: TGTGCCAGCAGCCCAGAGGTTGGTGGAGATACGCAGTATTTT.

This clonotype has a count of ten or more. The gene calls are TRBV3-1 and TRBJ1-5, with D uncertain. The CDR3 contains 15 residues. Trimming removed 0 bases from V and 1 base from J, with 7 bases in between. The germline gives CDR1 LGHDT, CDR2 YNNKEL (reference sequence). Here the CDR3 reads CASSQDPWSNQPQHF. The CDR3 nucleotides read TGTGCCAGCAGCCAAGATCCGTGGAGCAATCAGCCCCAGCATTTT.

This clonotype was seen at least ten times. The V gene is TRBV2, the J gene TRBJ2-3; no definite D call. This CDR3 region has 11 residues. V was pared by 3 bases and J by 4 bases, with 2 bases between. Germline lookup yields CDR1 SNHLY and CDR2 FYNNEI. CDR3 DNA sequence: TGTGCCAGCAGTGATGCAGATACGCAGTATTTT. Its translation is CASSDADTQYF.

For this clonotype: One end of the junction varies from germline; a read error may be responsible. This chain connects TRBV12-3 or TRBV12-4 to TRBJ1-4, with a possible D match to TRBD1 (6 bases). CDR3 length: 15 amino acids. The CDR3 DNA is TGTGCCAGCAGTGGGATCGGGACAACAAATGAAAAACTGTTTTTT. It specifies CASSGIGTTNEKLFF.

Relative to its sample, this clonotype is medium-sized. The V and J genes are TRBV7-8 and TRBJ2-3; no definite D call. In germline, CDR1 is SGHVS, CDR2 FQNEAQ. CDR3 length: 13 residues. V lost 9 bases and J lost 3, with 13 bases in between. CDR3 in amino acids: CASISTTTDTQYF. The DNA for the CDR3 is TGTGCCAGTATCTCCACTACGACAGATACGCAGTATTTT. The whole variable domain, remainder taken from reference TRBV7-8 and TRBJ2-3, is GAGVSQSPRYKVAKRGQDVALRCDPISGHVSLFWYQQALGQGPEFLTYFQNEAQLDKSGLPSDRFFAERPEGSVSTLKIQRTQQEDSAVYLCASISTTTDTQYFGPGTRLTVL.